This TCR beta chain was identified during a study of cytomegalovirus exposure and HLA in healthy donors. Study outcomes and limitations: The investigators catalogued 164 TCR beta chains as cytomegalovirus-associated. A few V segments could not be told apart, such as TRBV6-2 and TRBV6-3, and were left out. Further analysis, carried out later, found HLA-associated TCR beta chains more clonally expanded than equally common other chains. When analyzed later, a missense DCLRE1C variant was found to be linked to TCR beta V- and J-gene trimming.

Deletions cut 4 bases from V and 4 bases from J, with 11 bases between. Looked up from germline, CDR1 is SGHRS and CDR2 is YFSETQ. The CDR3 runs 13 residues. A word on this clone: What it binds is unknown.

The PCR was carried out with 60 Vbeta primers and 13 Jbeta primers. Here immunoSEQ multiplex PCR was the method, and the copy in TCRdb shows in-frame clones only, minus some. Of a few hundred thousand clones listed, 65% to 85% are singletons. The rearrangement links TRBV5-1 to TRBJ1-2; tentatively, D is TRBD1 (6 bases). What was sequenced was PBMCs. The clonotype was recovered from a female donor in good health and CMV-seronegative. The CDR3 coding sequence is TGCGCCAGCAGCAAGGACAGAGCCTATGGCTACACCTTC. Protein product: CASSKDRAYGYTF.